This T cell receptor beta chain was sequenced for a study of cytomegalovirus exposure and HLA in healthy donors. PCR primers comprised 60 Vbeta and 13 Jbeta primers. Assay used: immunoSEQ multiplex PCR; TCRdb lists only in-frame clones, some missing. The profile shows about 200,000 clones, about two thirds of them singletons. V shed 2 bases, J shed 0 bases, and the junction held 9 bases outside the gene matches. This CDR3 contains 17 residues. Germline V gene lookup returns CDR1 SGHVS and CDR2 FQNEAQ. The receptor comes from a man aged 40-50 years in good health and CMV-seropositive. The material sequenced was PBMCs. V and J are TRBV7-8 and TRBJ2-7; 8 bases agree with TRBD2. The CDR3 DNA reads as TGTGCCAGCAGCTTACCCCCAGCGGGGGTTAACTCCTACGAGCAGTACTTC. Encoded protein: CASSLPPAGVNSYEQYF.